The source of this TCR beta chain is a study of blood T cell repertoires in COVID-19. Method: immunoSEQ multiplex PCR; TCRdb's copy keeps in-frame clones and lacks some. This table holds roughly 250,000 clones, 80% to 90% found once. Germline CDR1 is MNHEY and CDR2 is SVGAGI. The length of the CDR3 is 13 residues. V shed 7 bases, J shed 6 bases, and the junction held 8 bases outside the gene matches. This chain joins TRBV6-5 and TRBJ1-2; 7 positions match TRBD1. The specimen sequenced was PBMCs or T cells enriched from blood (not recorded which). The clonotype originates from a woman aged 25 to 45 who had recovered from COVID-19. The CDR3 region has the DNA TGTGCCAGCAAGGCGACAGGGTGGAATGGCTACACCTTC. As protein: CASKATGWNGYTF.